Listed below are T cell receptor beta chains from one sample, sequenced in a study of blood T cell repertoires in COVID-19. Libraries were prepared by immunoSEQ multiplex PCR; TCRdb keeps only in-frame clonotypes and omits some of them. Of more than 65,000 clones listed, 60% to 80% were seen once; the top ten hold more than 45%. Sequenced input: peripheral blood. These receptors all come from a human donor in a cohort sampled during active COVID-19. Each CDR3 is given with its conserved first and last residue. The order of the fields is D gene, V gene, clone size, J gene, CDR3 DNA, CDR3 protein. The D gene is left open where the match is weak. Clone size appears in some rows only: once, few, many, or a class for an expanded clone.

>.|TRBV5-4|.|TRBJ2-1
TGTGCCAGCAGCTTGGTTTCGCGGGGCAATGAGCAGTTCTTC
CASSLVSRGNEQFF
>.|TRBV18|once|TRBJ2-5
TGTGCCAGCTCACCCGAAGAGACCCAGTACTTC
CASSPEETQYF
>.|TRBV7-2|.|TRBJ2-4
TGTGCCAGCAGCTTGACACGAACCAAAAACATTCAGTACTTC
CASSLTRTKNIQYF
>.|TRBV6-5|.|TRBJ1-1
TGTGCCAGCACCCGTTTGACAGGTCTCAACACTGAAGCTTTCTTT
CASTRLTGLNTEAFF
>.|TRBV28|.|TRBJ1-2
TGTGCCAGCACCTTAATGGGGCAGCTCTATGGCTACACCTTC
CASTLMGQLYGYTF
>TRBD1|TRBV19|.|TRBJ1-1
TGTGCCAGTAGTACAAACAGGGGGAACACTGAAGCTTTCTTT
CASSTNRGNTEAFF
>TRBD2|TRBV6-5|many|TRBJ2-1
TGTGCCAGCAGTTACCGAGCGGGGGGGCTCAATGAGCAGTTCTTC
CASSYRAGGLNEQFF
>TRBD2|TRBV28|.|TRBJ2-5
TGTGCCAGCAGTTTGTGGGGGACTAGCGGGGGAGAGACCCAGTACTTC
CASSLWGTSGGETQYF
>TRBD2|TRBV27|.|TRBJ2-2
TGTGCCAGCACCTTAGCGGGGGGAAACACCGGGGAGCTGTTTTTT
CASTLAGGNTGELFF
>.|TRBV18|.|TRBJ2-2
TGTGCCAGCTCTTCAGCGGCCGCGAACACCGGGGAGCTGTTTTTT
CASSSAAANTGELFF
>.|TRBV15|.|TRBJ2-5
TGTGCCACCAGCAGAGGCCCCGGGGTGCTAAGAGAGACCCAGTACTTC
CATSRGPGVLRETQYF
>.|TRBV28|.|TRBJ1-2
TGTGCCAGCAGTTTATGGCAGGCGGGCTATGGCTACACCTTC
CASSLWQAGYGYTF
>.|TRBV21-1|.|TRBJ2-5
TGTGCCAGCAGCAAGCGCAGGGTCGGTATCCAAGAGACCCAGTACTTC
CASSKRRVGIQETQYF
>.|TRBV15|.|TRBJ2-1
TGTGCCACCAGCAGGGAGGGGTGGTCGGCTAGGCGGAGCTCCTACAATGAGCAGTTCTTC
CATSREGWSARRSSYNEQFF
>TRBD1|TRBV30|.|TRBJ2-3
TGTGCCTGGAGGGCAGGGGGCTTCACAGATACGCAGTATTTT
CAWRAGGFTDTQYF
>.|TRBV10-3|once|TRBJ1-1
TGTGCCATCAGTTTTGAGGGCACTGAAGCTTTCTTT
CAISFEGTEAFF
>TRBD1|TRBV5-1|.|TRBJ1-3
TGCGCCAGCAGCCTAGGACAGGGGTCAGGCTCTGGAAACACCATATATTTT
CASSLGQGSGSGNTIYF
>.|TRBV28|.|TRBJ1-2
TGTGCCAGCAGCATCCCGGGAAACTATGGCTACACCTTC
CASSIPGNYGYTF
>.|TRBV5-4|.|TRBJ2-5
TGTGCCAGCAGCTTCCCCAGCGGAGGTCGCCAAGAGACCCAGTACTTC
CASSFPSGGRQETQYF
>TRBD2|TRBV9|.|TRBJ2-7
TGTGCCAGCAGCGTAGCTACGAGGGCTAGCGGGGAGTCCGAGCAGTACTTC
CASSVATRASGESEQYF
>TRBD1|TRBV5-1|.|TRBJ2-5
TGCGCCAGCAGCCAGGACAGGGGGCGGGAGACCCAGTACTTC
CASSQDRGRETQYF
>.|TRBV15|few|TRBJ2-7
TGTGCCACCAGCAGAGACCGGGATTACGAGCAGTACTTC
CATSRDRDYEQYF
>.|TRBV18|.|TRBJ1-5
TGTGCCAGCTCACCTCTAGGGGGGGGCAATCAGCCCCAGCATTTT
CASSPLGGGNQPQHF
>TRBD2|TRBV28|.|TRBJ2-7
TGTGCCAGCAGGGGACTAGCGGGAGGAGTGTCCTACGAGCAGTACTTC
CASRGLAGGVSYEQYF
>TRBD2|TRBV5-6|.|TRBJ2-1
TGTGCCAGCAGCTCTAATCCGGGACTAGGCTACTACAATGAGCAGTTCTTC
CASSSNPGLGYYNEQFF
>TRBD2|TRBV6-1|.|TRBJ2-5
TGTGCCAGCAGTGAAGGGACTAGGACCCAGTACTTC
CASSEGTRTQYF
>TRBD1|TRBV28|once|TRBJ1-1
TGTGCCAGCAGTTTAATGGGGACAGACGAAGCTTTCTTT
CASSLMGTDEAFF
>.|TRBV27|few|TRBJ1-1
TGTGCCATCAGCAGGGGCGAAAACACTGAAGCTTTCTTT
CAISRGENTEAFF
>TRBD2|TRBV27|once|TRBJ2-1
TGTGCCACCAAAGAGGGACATAGCGGGACTCCGTTCTTC
CATKEGHSGTPFF
>TRBD1|TRBV7-8|.|TRBJ2-1
TGTGCCAGCAGCCCACAGACAGGGCCATACAATGAGCAGTTCTTC
CASSPQTGPYNEQFF
>.|TRBV9|.|TRBJ2-3
TGTGCCAGCAGCGTAGGGCTACAGTTACTCACAGATACGCAGTATTTT
CASSVGLQLLTDTQYF
>.|TRBV28|.|TRBJ2-3
TGTGCCAGCAGTTTATGGGGCGGGCAGTCTGGGACAGATACGCAGTATTTT
CASSLWGGQSGTDTQYF
>.|TRBV18|.|TRBJ2-3
TGTGCCAGCTCCCCCGGAGGGGAGACAGATACGCAGTATTTT
CASSPGGETDTQYF
>.|TRBV3-1/TRBV3-2|.|TRBJ2-3
TGTGCCAGCAGCCAAGATGTCGGGGCGGGGGATACGCAGTATTTT
CASSQDVGAGDTQYF
>TRBD1|TRBV7-8|once|TRBJ1-1
TGTGCCAGCAGCCAGGGGGGGCGGAACACTGAAGCTTTCTTT
CASSQGGRNTEAFF
>TRBD1|TRBV27|few|TRBJ1-2
TGTGCCAGCAGTTTATCAGTTCAAAGGGGACAGATCTATGGCTACACCTTC
CASSLSVQRGQIYGYTF
>TRBD2|TRBV28|.|TRBJ2-1
TGTGCCAGCAGTCGACCCCCGGGACTAGCGGGACGGAATGAGCAGTTCTTC
CASSRPPGLAGRNEQFF
>TRBD1|TRBV9|many|TRBJ2-3
TGTGCCAGCAGCGTGGCACAGGGGGCCGTACATACGCAGTATTTT
CASSVAQGAVHTQYF
>TRBD1|TRBV5-1|.|TRBJ2-7
TGCGCCAGCGGTGTCTCCGGGACAGGAGCCTACGAGCAGTACTTC
CASGVSGTGAYEQYF
>.|TRBV6-2/TRBV6-3|.|TRBJ2-3
TGTGCCAGCAGTTACGATCCGGGGACTAGCACAGATACGCAGTATTTT
CASSYDPGTSTDTQYF
>.|TRBV6-1|.|TRBJ2-4
TGTGCCAGCAGTGAAACAGTCTCGTACATTCAGTACTTC
CASSETVSYIQYF
>TRBD2|TRBV24-1|.|TRBJ2-1
TGTGCCACCAGTGACCTCGGGACTAGCGGGAGCGATGAGCAGTTCTTC
CATSDLGTSGSDEQFF
>.|TRBV5-6|.|TRBJ2-5
TGTGCCAGCAGCGACAAAAGGTCAGGGGTAGAGACCCAGTACTTC
CASSDKRSGVETQYF
>.|TRBV18|.|TRBJ1-4
TGTGCCAGCTCACCGGGAGCAACTAATGAAAAACTGTTTTTT
CASSPGATNEKLFF
>.|TRBV28|.|TRBJ1-1
TGTGCCAGCAGTAGACCGGGGGATATCACTGAAGCTTTCTTT
CASSRPGDITEAFF
>TRBD1|TRBV11-3|.|TRBJ2-7
TGTGCCAGCAGCCTAAGGACAGGGGACGAGCAGTACTTC
CASSLRTGDEQYF
>TRBD1|TRBV7-6|.|TRBJ2-7
TGTGCCAGCAGCTTCGACAGGGTAGGCGAGCAGTACTTC
CASSFDRVGEQYF
>TRBD1|TRBV7-9|.|TRBJ2-3
TGTGCCAGCAGCTTTCAGGAAGGGACAGGGACGGATACGCAGTATTTT
CASSFQEGTGTDTQYF
>TRBD1|TRBV2|few|TRBJ1-1
TGTGCCAGCAGGCTACTTCCGGACAGGGTGAACACTGAAGCTTTCTTT
CASRLLPDRVNTEAFF
>TRBD2|TRBV3-1/TRBV3-2|.|TRBJ2-3
TGTGCCAGCAGCCAAGATAGGAAGGCTAGCGGTCTGGCAGATACGCAGTATTTT
CASSQDRKASGLADTQYF
>.|TRBV6-6|few|TRBJ2-7
TGTGCCAGCAGTCGCGGCGGGACCGGCTCCTACGAGCAGTACTTC
CASSRGGTGSYEQYF
>TRBD2|TRBV9|few|TRBJ2-5
TGTGCCAGCAGCCTCACTAGCGGGGGGGCCGTGGAGACCCAGTACTTC
CASSLTSGGAVETQYF
>TRBD1|TRBV19|.|TRBJ2-4
TGTGCCAGTAGCCCGAGGCGGGGACAGGGCCGAGGAATAGCCAAAAACATTCAGTACTTC
CASSPRRGQGRGIAKNIQYF
>TRBD1|TRBV6-5|once|TRBJ1-1
TGTGCCAGCAGCCCCCCCACAGGGGGCGGTGAAGCTTTCTTT
CASSPPTGGGEAFF
>TRBD1|TRBV5-6|.|TRBJ2-5
TGTGCCAGCAGATCTAGGACAGGGACCAGGACCCAGTACTTC
CASRSRTGTRTQYF
>TRBD1|TRBV27|.|TRBJ2-7
TGTGCCAGCGGTATGGCAGACAGGGGGAACGAGCAGTACTTC
CASGMADRGNEQYF
>TRBD2|TRBV5-4|.|TRBJ2-1
TGTGCCAGCAGCCCTTCTAGCGGGAGTTACAATGAGCAGTTCTTC
CASSPSSGSYNEQFF
>.|TRBV6-5|.|TRBJ2-1
TGTGCCAGCAGTTACGCGACAGGGACTTTAGGCAATGAGCAGTTCTTC
CASSYATGTLGNEQFF
>TRBD1|TRBV25-1|.|TRBJ2-7
TGTGCCACTCGACAGGGCTCCTACGAGCAGTACTTC
CATRQGSYEQYF
>TRBD1|TRBV5-4|many|TRBJ1-4
TGTGCCAGCAGCCCGGACAGGGGGGCTGAAAAACTGTTTTTT
CASSPDRGAEKLFF